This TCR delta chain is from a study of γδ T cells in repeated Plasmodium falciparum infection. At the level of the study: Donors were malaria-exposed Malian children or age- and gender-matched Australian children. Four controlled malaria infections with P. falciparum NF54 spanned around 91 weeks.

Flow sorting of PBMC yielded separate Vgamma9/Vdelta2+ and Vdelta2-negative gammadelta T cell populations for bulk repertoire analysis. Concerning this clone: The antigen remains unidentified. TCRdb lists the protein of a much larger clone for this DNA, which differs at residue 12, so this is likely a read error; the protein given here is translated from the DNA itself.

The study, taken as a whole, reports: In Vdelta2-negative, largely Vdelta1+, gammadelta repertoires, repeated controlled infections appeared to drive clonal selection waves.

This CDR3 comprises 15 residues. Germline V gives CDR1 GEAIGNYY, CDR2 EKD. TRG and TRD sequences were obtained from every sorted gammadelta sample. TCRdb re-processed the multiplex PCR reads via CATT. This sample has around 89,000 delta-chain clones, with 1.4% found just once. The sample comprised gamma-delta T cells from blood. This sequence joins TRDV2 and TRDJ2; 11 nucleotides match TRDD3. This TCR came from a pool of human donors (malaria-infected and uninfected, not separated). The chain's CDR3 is CACDTLGDMTARLFF. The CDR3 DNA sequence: TGTGCCTGTGACACACTGGGGGATATGACAGCACGACTCTTCTTT.